Following are 17 T cell receptor beta chains from one sample sequenced in a study of T cells in women clearing cervical HPV infection (dated by TCRdb to between 2018 and 2020). The library was produced with the immunoSEQ multiplex PCR assay. Sourced from immuneACCESS, this table was stored by TCRdb with only in-frame sequences that have V and J called. A share of the clones is absent; for the studies checked, an unresolved V gene accounts for under half, and the remainder has no known explanation. This sample's records show tens of thousands of clones. The top ten clones comprise 4.5% to 5% of the sample. The sequenced material came from blood buffy coat. The source is a woman between 18 and 75 years old with a cervical HPV16 infection that either progressed to CIN3+ or cleared (not recorded which).

Comments on this clone: The CDR3 extends 3 residues past the end of the read, so its final part is completed from the germline J gene. The chain uses TRBV11-2 and TRBJ2-1; 10 nucleotides line up with TRBD2. This CDR3 is 15 amino acids long. With V trimmed by 5 bases and J by 4 bases, 5 bases remained unmatched. Germline CDR1 reads SGHAT; CDR2 reads FQNNGV. CDR3 bases read: TGTGCCAGCAGCCTCCTAGCGGGAGTTTACAATGAG. Translated, it gives CASSLLAGVYNE. The whole CDR3 reads CASSLLAGVYNEQFF.

On this clone itself: The CDR3 end is not reached by the read, which stops 3 residues before it; the germline J gene fills it in. V usage is TRBV9 and J usage is TRBJ2-3; 8 bases agree with TRBD2. J lost 6 bases, V lost 0 bases, and 9 bases had no gene match. The CDR3 is 16 residues long. Looked up from germline, CDR1 is SGDLS and CDR2 is YYNGEE. CDR3 sequence: CASSVGRAASGDTQYF. CDR3 DNA, as far as it was read: TGTGCCAGCAGCGTAGGCCGCGCGGCTAGCGGGGATACG.

Points on this clone: The read comes to an end 3 residues before the CDR3 does, leaving the germline J gene to fill in the end. The chain carries TRBV20-1 and TRBJ2-1; TRBD2 aligns across 9 bases. The V gene's germline CDR1 is DFQATT and CDR2 SNEGSKA (reference sequence). The CDR3 totals 16 residues. J gave up 3 bases and V 0 bases, and 6 bases lay outside the gene matches. The part of the CDR3 DNA that was read is TGCAGTGCTAGAGACTCCGGGACTAGCAGCTACAATGAG. Translation gives CSARDSGTSSYNE. The complete CDR3 reads CSARDSGTSSYNEQFF.

Remarks on this clone: Sequencing ends 3 residues short of the CDR3 end; the germline J gene provides the rest. V and J are TRBV19 and TRBJ2-2; TRBD2 agrees at 9 bases. The CDR3 is made up of 16 amino acids. V lost 9 bases and J lost 4; bases outside the gene matches: 12. Germline V CDR1 and CDR2: LNHDA, SQIVND (reference sequence). The CDR3 DNA, read in part, is TGTGCCAGCCAGGGGCGGGGGGGCCAGGTCACCGGGGAG. Its protein product is CASQGRGGQVTGE. The full CDR3 protein is CASQGRGGQVTGELFF. Complete variable domain (other parts from reference TRBV19 and TRBJ2-2): DGGITQSPKYLFRKEGQNVTLSCEQNLNHDAMYWYRQDPGQGLRLIYYSQIVNDFQKGDIAEGYSVSREKKESFPLTVTSAQKNPTAFYLCASQGRGGQVTGELFFGEGSRLTVL.

In the case of this clone: The CDR3 extends 3 residues past the end of the read, so its final part is completed from the germline J gene. The chain links TRBV5-1 to TRBJ2-2, with D unclear. The CDR3 has 12 amino acids. The V and J ends lost 3 bases and 5 bases respectively, with 5 bases between them. The germline gives CDR1 SGHRS, CDR2 YFSETQ. The CDR3 DNA, read in part, is TGCGCCAGCAGCTCGACTACCGGGGAG. This encodes CASSSTTGE. From start to end, the CDR3 is CASSSTTGELFF.

On this clone: The CDR3 end falls 3 residues outside the read, so it is completed with the germline J gene. The V gene is TRBV29-1, the J gene TRBJ2-5, with 7 bases matching TRBD1. CDR3 length: 14 residues. The V segment lost 2 bases and the J segment 5 bases; nucleotides outside the gene matches: 8. Germline V lookup: CDR1 SQVTM, CDR2 ANQGSEA. The CDR3 reads CSVETLGRGETQYF. The CDR3 DNA, read in part, is TGCAGCGTTGAAACGTTGGGCAGGGGGGAGACC.

With regard to this clone: The CDR3 extends 3 residues past the end of the read, so its final part is completed from the germline J gene. J is TRBJ2-3 and V is TRBV5-1; D is uncertain. V was cut by 0 bases and J by 2 bases, with 7 bases left in between. Germline V gives CDR1 SGHRS, CDR2 YFSETQ. This CDR3 spans 14 amino acids. The CDR3 DNA, read in part, is TGCGCCAGCAGCTTGGCACTTGACACAGATACG. It specifies CASSLALDTDT. The full CDR3 is CASSLALDTDTQYF.

About this clone: Coverage ceases 3 residues before the CDR3 finishes, and the germline J gene fills in the end. This chain connects TRBV7-9 to TRBJ1-3, with D possibly matching TRBD1 (5 bases). Trimming removed 5 bases at V and 4 bases at J, with 15 bases between. Germline CDR1 reads SEHNR; CDR2 reads FQNEAQ (reference sequence). This CDR3 comprises 15 residues. CDR3 protein: CASSPRGGSGNTIYF. The DNA read from the CDR3 is TGTGCCAGCAGCCCCCGGGGGGGATCCGGAAACACC.

Comments on this clone: The read ends 3 residues before the CDR3 terminus; that terminus is restored from the germline J gene. The rearrangement uses TRBV5-1 and TRBJ2-7, with TRBD1 identical over 10 bases. With V trimmed by 0 bases and J by 2 bases, 5 bases remained unmatched. Germline V gene sequence: CDR1 SGHRS, CDR2 YFSETQ. The CDR3 runs 16 residues. Incomplete CDR3 DNA: TGCGCCAGCAGCTTGGATTCCGGGACAGGGGCCTACGAG. It codes for CASSLDSGTGAYE. The whole CDR3 sequence is CASSLDSGTGAYEQYF. Variable domain in full (rest from reference TRBV5-1 and TRBJ2-7): KAGVTQTPRYLIKTRGQQVTLSCSPISGHRSVSWYQQTPGQGLQFLFEYFSETQRNKGNFPGRFSGRQFSNSRSEMNVSTLELGDSALYLCASSLDSGTGAYEQYFGPGTRLTVT.

As to this clone: The read ends 3 residues early relative to the CDR3; the germline J gene fills the gap. The chain links TRBV10-2 to TRBJ2-5; TRBD2 aligns across 11 bases. Germline CDR1 and CDR2: WSHSY and SAAADI. This CDR3 has 15 amino acids. The V gene end was trimmed by 3 bases and the J gene end by 2 bases; junction bases not matched to a gene: 2. CDR3 sequence reads: CASSDRTSGQETQYF. The sequenced part of the CDR3 DNA is TGCGCCAGCAGTGATCGGACTAGCGGGCAAGAGACC.

With regard to this clone: The read ends 3 residues before the CDR3 terminus; that terminus is restored from the germline J gene. V is TRBV28 and J is TRBJ1-6; 7 bases match TRBD1. The CDR3 is made up of 16 amino acids. Unmatched junction bases numbered 13, after V lost 5 bases and J lost 9 bases. Germline CDR1 MDHEN, CDR2 SYDVKM. The CDR3 DNA, read in part, is TGTGCCAGCAGTGAATCCGCAGGGGGTTATTTTTCACCC. As protein: CASSESAGGYFSP. The complete CDR3 reads CASSESAGGYFSPLHF.

Comments on this clone: The read finishes 3 residues shy of the CDR3 end, and the germline J gene is used to complete it. The rearrangement uses TRBV2 and TRBJ2-7, with 8 bases fitting TRBD1. Germline V gene lookup returns CDR1 SNHLY and CDR2 FYNNEI. With 7 bases clipped from V and 4 bases from J, the junction kept 3 bases outside the gene matches. The CDR3 loop spans 12 amino acids. CDR3 in amino acids: CASTTGGYEQYF. CDR3 bases read: TGTGCCAGCACTACAGGGGGGTACGAG.

Remarks on this clone: Sequencing ends 3 residues short of the CDR3 end; the germline J gene provides the rest. The chain is built from TRBV2 and TRBJ1-4, with a possible D match to TRBD1 (6 bases). CDR3 length equals 14 residues. Germline V CDR1 and CDR2: SNHLY, FYNNEI. With 9 bases removed from V and 7 bases from J, the gap between germline ends came to 18 bases. Here the CDR3 reads CASVSPGTSEKLFF. The sequenced CDR3 bases are TGTGCCAGTGTCAGCCCGGGGACAAGTGAAAAA.

For this clone: The CDR3 extends 3 residues past the end of the read, so its final part is completed from the germline J gene. The V and J genes are TRBV28 and TRBJ2-7, with 7 bases lining up with TRBD1. The V segment lost 6 bases and the J segment 1 base; nucleotides outside the gene matches: 6. The CDR3 has 14 residues. In germline, CDR1 is MDHEN, CDR2 SYDVKM. Partial CDR3 DNA: TGTGCCAGCAGGCCCTCAGGGGGTTCCTACGAG. This gives the protein CASRPSGGSYE. In full, the CDR3 reads CASRPSGGSYEQYF.

On this clone itself: The read ends 3 residues early relative to the CDR3; the germline J gene fills the gap. V and J are TRBV20-1 and TRBJ1-4; D ambiguous. CDR3 length: 13 residues. V was pared by 2 bases and J by 8 bases, with 12 bases between. Germline V CDR1 and CDR2: DFQATT, SNEGSKA (reference sequence). CDR3 sequence: CSARPSYEEKLFF. The DNA read from the CDR3 is TGCAGTGCTAGACCCTCCTATGAGGAAAAA.

Comment on this clone: The CDR3 goes on 3 residues after the read ends, and that part is filled in from the germline J gene. The rearrangement joins TRBV19 to TRBJ1-2; D is undetermined. Germline CDR1 is LNHDA and CDR2 is SQIVND (reference sequence). The CDR3 has 14 residues. CDR3 bases read: TGTGCCAGTAGATGGAGGGCCTACACAGATACC. The encoded protein is CASRWRAYTDT. The whole CDR3 sequence reads CASRWRAYTDTYTF.

The CDR3: CASSPRAGLYYGYTF. The sequenced CDR3 bases are TGTGCCAGCTCACCGAGGGCTGGCCTCTACTATGGC. This sequence joins TRBV18 and TRBJ1-2; D is ambiguous. The CDR3 end falls 3 residues outside the read, so it is completed with the germline J gene. V lost 3 bases, J lost 3 bases, and 14 bases lay in between. Germline loops: CDR1 KGHSH, CDR2 LQKENI. CDR3 length: 15 residues.